The source of this T cell receptor beta chain is a study of blood T cell repertoires in COVID-19. Clones were read by immunoSEQ multiplex PCR, and TCRdb kept only the in-frame ones, dropping some. The table shows a few hundred thousand clones, with more than 70% occurring only once. Germline CDR1 MNHNY, CDR2 SVGAGI (reference sequence). The CDR3 contains 14 residues. V was cut by 2 bases and J by 8 bases, with 14 bases left in between. Sequenced material: peripheral blood. This TCR derives from a woman over 75 with acute or convalescent COVID-19. The V gene is TRBV6-6, the J gene TRBJ2-3; TRBD2 might be the D (5 bases). The CDR3 bases are TGTGCCAGCAGTTACGAGGGCCCTTCCCCTACGCAGTATTTT. Amino acid sequence: CASSYEGPSPTQYF.